A single sample gave rise to the 9 T cell receptor beta chains below, sequenced in a study of T cells in Graves' hyperthyroidism and ophthalmopathy. Amplification of TCR beta CDR3 regions was performed using RNA transcripts as template. HTBI primers were used for first-round RT-PCR of the TCR CDR3. TCRdb used MiXCR to reprocess the multiplex PCR reads, holding one entry per CDR3 protein. Of 400,000 to 600,000 distinct CDR3 sequences detected, 15% to 20% appear once; the ten largest clones hold around 28%. Sequencing was performed on blood. These receptors were taken from a woman in her twenties or thirties with Graves' ophthalmopathy.

This sequence joins TRBV2 and TRBJ1-5; D not certain. Germline lookup yields CDR1 SNHLY and CDR2 FYNNEI. V was pared by 4 bases and J by 3 bases, with 10 bases between. The CDR3 runs to 14 residues. The CDR3 spells CASSVGRDNQPQHF. CDR3 nucleotide sequence: TGTGCCAGCAGTGTCGGACGGGACAATCAGCCCCAGCATTTT.

This clonotype was detected many times. This chain connects TRBV28 to TRBJ2-5, with TRBD1 identical over 7 bases. Trimming at V came to 6 bases and at J to 0 bases, leaving 4 bases not matched to a gene. Germline CDR1 reads MDHEN; CDR2 reads SYDVKM. This CDR3 is 14 amino acids long. The CDR3 region has the DNA TGTGCCAGCAGACAGGGGCAGTACCAAGAGACCCAGTACTTC. Encoded protein: CASRQGQYQETQYF.

A few counts support this clonotype. This chain links TRBV28 with TRBJ1-6; 8 bases line up with TRBD1. The CDR3 sequence is 17 residues long. V lost 3 bases, J lost 7 bases, and 11 bases stayed unmatched. CDR1 and CDR2 (germline): MDHEN, SYDVKM. In DNA form, the CDR3 reads TGTGCCAGCAGTTTCGTATGGCAGGGGGCGGCCAATTCACCCCTCCACTTT. It translates to CASSFVWQGAANSPLHF.

In this sample, this clonotype turned up a few times. This sequence joins TRBV19 and TRBJ1-1, with no clear D. The germline CDR1 and CDR2 sequences are LNHDA and SQIVND (reference sequence). This CDR3 spans 14 amino acids. Trimming removed 2 bases from V and 4 bases from J, with 11 bases in between. The CDR3 region has the DNA TGTGCCAGTAGTATACAGTCGGGTAGCACTGAAGCTTTCTTT. It codes for CASSIQSGSTEAFF. Drawing the rest from reference TRBV19 and TRBJ1-1, the complete variable domain is DGGITQSPKYLFRKEGQNVTLSCEQNLNHDAMYWYRQDPGQGLRLIYYSQIVNDFQKGDIAEGYSVSREKKESFPLTVTSAQKNPTAFYLCASSIQSGSTEAFFGQGTRLTVV.

The J gene is TRBJ1-1, the V gene TRBV20-1; no definite D call. This CDR3 region has 13 residues. Germline V gene lookup returns CDR1 DFQATT and CDR2 SNEGSKA (reference sequence). V lost 1 base and J lost 8, with 14 bases in between. The CDR3 nucleotides are TGCAGTGCTAGAGCGGAGGTGGGAGCCGAAGCTTTCTTT. Protein sequence: CSARAEVGAEAFF.

This clonotype was counted only a few times. The gene calls are TRBV6-1 and TRBJ2-5, with 13 bases fitting TRBD2. J lost 13 bases, V lost 7 bases, and 12 bases had no gene match. CDR1 and CDR2 from the germline V gene are MNHNS and SASEGT. There are 14 residues in the CDR3. CDR3 sequence (DNA): TGTGCCAGCAAAGGACTAGCGGGAGAAGGGGTGTTGTACTTC. Translation gives CASKGLAGEGVLYF.

There are a few counts of this clonotype. The rearrangement uses TRBV4-3 and TRBJ2-7; 7 bases are a match to TRBD1. V shed 3 bases, J shed 3 bases, and the junction held 2 bases outside the gene matches. CDR1 is LGHNA and CDR2 is YSLEER in the germline V gene. CDR3 size: 13 residues. CDR3 protein: CASSHRDSYEQYF. CDR3 nucleotide sequence: TGCGCCAGCAGCCACAGGGACAGCTACGAGCAGTACTTC.

This clonotype was counted only a few times. J is TRBJ2-3 and V is TRBV28; 9 bases agree with TRBD2. The CDR3 contains 16 residues. The trim removed 4 bases at V and 6 bases at J, leaving 11 bases unmatched. CDR1 and CDR2 (germline): MDHEN, SYDVKM. CDR3 amino acids: CASSWSSGNPPDTQYF. Here the CDR3 DNA reads TGTGCCAGCAGTTGGTCTAGCGGGAACCCTCCGGATACGCAGTATTTT.

In its sample, this clonotype was seen a few times. V is TRBV27 and J is TRBJ1-4; D unclear. CDR1 is MNHEY, CDR2 SMNVEV, per germline (reference sequence). The CDR3 is 13 amino acids. The ends were cut back, 6 bases at V and 3 bases at J, with 8 bases in the middle. This chain's CDR3 is CASSLKSNEKLFF. The CDR3 DNA follows: TGTGCCAGCAGCTTAAAGTCTAATGAAAAACTGTTTTTT. Drawing the rest from reference TRBV27 and TRBJ1-4, the complete variable domain is EAQVTQNPRYLITVTGKKLTVTCSQNMNHEYMSWYRQDPGLGLRQIYYSMNVEVTDKGDVPEGYKVSRKEKRNFPLILESPSPNQTSLYFCASSLKSNEKLFFGSGTQLSVL.